This TCR beta chain was observed in a study of T cell repertoires in chronic hepatitis B (dated by TCRdb to between 2018 and 2020). Library preparation used the immunoSEQ multiplex PCR assay. TCRdb took this table from immuneACCESS and kept in-frame rearrangements with V and J called. Such tables lack part of the clones; where checked against another copy, unresolved V genes explain under half of the gap, and the rest is unexplained. Across this sample there are 500 or so clones, with approximately 84% seen only once. The top ten constitute roughly 14% of the sample. From the germline V gene (reference sequence), CDR1 is LNHDA and CDR2 is SQIVND. The CDR3 goes from the cysteine to the phenylalanine over 13 residues. Solely the CDR3 DNA is kept, with 39 bases framed from the first base. V sheds 7 bases and J sheds 2 bases, leaving 9 bases between their ends. This clone was recorded once. No much larger clone exists at a distance of one base, and base qualities are not known.

The sequence links TRBV19 to TRBJ2-1; too little of a D gene remains to name it. The specimen sequenced was HBV polymerase (pol387) epitope-specific CD8+ T cells from PBMCs. The TCR comes from a human donor with chronic hepatitis B virus infection. The CDR3 region: CASMRLPYNEQFF. Here is the DNA: TGTGCCAGTATGAGGCTGCCCTACAATGAGCAGTTCTTC. Joined to the reference TRBV19 and TRBJ2-1 proteins, this CDR3 gives the full variable domain: DGGITQSPKYLFRKEGQNVTLSCEQNLNHDAMYWYRQDPGQGLRLIYYSQIVNDFQKGDIAEGYSVSREKKESFPLTVTSAQKNPTAFYLCASMRLPYNEQFFGPGTRLTVL.